The clone carrying this T cell receptor (beta chain) was recorded at least ten times. TCRbeta libraries were built with three rounds of nested PCR, modified from ARM-PCR. TCRdb re-called the multiplex PCR reads with MiXCR, one entry per CDR3 protein. The top ten hold roughly 13% of the sample, which has about 120,000 distinct CDR3 sequences, roughly 64% seen once. This record belongs to a study of tumor and adjacent non-tumor tissue in lung cancer. Study information: On average, productive TCRbeta reads reached a few million per sample.

RNA was extracted from bulk tissue without any cell sorting. This CDR3 spans 13 amino acids. V was shortened by 10 bases and J by 2 bases, with 13 bases between the two germline ends. The sequence derives from a man aged 30-40 years with non-small cell lung cancer. The chain links TRBV12-3 or TRBV12-4 to TRBJ2-3; tentatively, D is TRBD2 (6 bases). Sequencing was performed on lung tumor tissue. The CDR3 here is CAIRIAVTDTQYF. The CDR3 nucleotides read TGTGCCATCCGAATAGCGGTCACAGATACGCAGTATTTT.